These 19 T cell receptor beta chains were all obtained from the same sample, sequenced in a study of lymphopenia after photon versus proton radiotherapy. Repertoires were generated with immunoSEQ multiplex PCR, while TCRdb's copy carries only in-frame clones and drops some. The repertoire holds more than 70,000 clones, with more than 70% as singletons. The sample in question was peripheral blood, obtained from a patient treated with proton-based radiotherapy. These receptors all come from a man between 60 and 75 years old with pancreatic cancer.

The chain couples TRBV5-1 to TRBJ1-2, with unresolved D. Per the germline V gene, CDR1 is SGHRS and CDR2 is YFSETQ. V was clipped by 1 base and J by 8 bases, with 9 bases between them. The CDR3 contains 12 residues. This chain's CDR3 is CASSLSGWGYTF. CDR3 DNA: TGCGCCAGCAGCTTGTCCGGGTGGGGCTACACCTTC.

The gene calls are TRBV28 and TRBJ2-2, with 10 bases aligning to TRBD2. The V and J ends lost 2 bases and 6 bases, in that order; junction bases with no gene match: 3. Germline CDR1 reads MDHEN; CDR2 reads SYDVKM. CDR3 length equals 15 residues. CDR3 loop: CASSLRLAGAGELFF. The CDR3 region has the DNA TGTGCCAGCAGTTTAAGGCTAGCGGGAGCCGGGGAGCTGTTTTTT.

This clone was found once. The chain joins TRBV7-6 to TRBJ2-3; the D is unclear. There are 14 residues in the CDR3. Trimming removed 2 bases from V and 0 bases from J, with 6 bases in between. CDR1 and CDR2 (germline): SGHVS, FNYEAQ. The CDR3 DNA reads TGTGCCAGCAGCTTATCGTCTAGCACAGATACGCAGTATTTT. This translates into CASSLSSSTDTQYF. The full variable domain, completed using reference TRBV7-6 and TRBJ2-3, is GAGVSQSPRYKVTKRGQDVALRCDPISGHVSLYWYRQALGQGPEFLTYFNYEAQQDKSGLPNDRFSAERPEGSISTLTIQRTEQRDSAMYRCASSLSSSTDTQYFGPGTRLTVL.

V gene TRBV9 combines with J gene TRBJ2-3, with TRBD1 matching 9 bases. Looked up from germline, CDR1 is SGDLS and CDR2 is YYNGEE. The CDR3 is made up of 15 amino acids. The V and J ends lost 5 bases and 4 bases, in that order; junction bases with no gene match: 8. The CDR3 reads CASSNPGQGADTQYF. In DNA, the CDR3 is TGTGCCAGCAGTAATCCGGGACAGGGTGCAGATACGCAGTATTTT. Full variable domain (rest looked up from reference TRBV9 and TRBJ2-3): DSGVTQTPKHLITATGQRVTLRCSPRSGDLSVYWYQQSLDQGLQFLIQYYNGEERAKGNILERFSAQQFPDLHSELNLSSLELGDSALYFCASSNPGQGADTQYFGPGTRLTVL.

The V and J genes are TRBV28 and TRBJ1-2; no definite D call. V shed 7 bases and J shed 8 bases, with 20 bases lying between them. The CDR3 spans 14 residues. CDR1 MDHEN and CDR2 SYDVKM come from the germline V gene. The CDR3 sequence: CASTGLSGFFGYTF. CDR3 in DNA: TGTGCCAGCACTGGCCTTTCGGGTTTCTTCGGCTACACCTTC.

The rearrangement joins TRBV12-5 to TRBJ2-2; 7 bases fit TRBD1. The ends lost 2 bases at V and 5 bases at J; junction bases unmatched: 5. Germline CDR1 and CDR2: LGHNT and FRNRAP. The CDR3 spans 15 residues. CDR3 protein: CASGLPLTGTGELFF. In nucleotides, the CDR3 is TGTGCTAGTGGTTTGCCCTTGACAGGGACCGGGGAGCTGTTTTTT.

The V gene is TRBV30, the J gene TRBJ1-1; weak D call: TRBD1 (5 bases). V was cut by 7 bases and J by 1 base, with 13 bases left in between. Germline V gene data show CDR1 as GTSNPN and CDR2 as SVGIG (reference sequence). CDR3 length: 13 residues. The CDR3 bases are TGTGCCTCGAAAGGGGAAAGGAACACTGAAGCTTTCTTT. Its protein is CASKGERNTEAFF. Variable domain in full (rest from reference TRBV30 and TRBJ1-1): SQTIHQWPATLVQPVGSPLSLECTVEGTSNPNLYWYRQAAGRGLQLLFYSVGIGQISSEVPQNLSASRPQDRQFILSSKKLLLSDSGFYLCASKGERNTEAFFGQGTRLTVV.

The chain employs TRBV30 and TRBJ2-5, with 8 positions matching TRBD1. The J call is in doubt because the DNA end fits TRBJ2-7 better. This CDR3 is built from 14 residues. From germline, CDR1 is GTSNPN and CDR2 SVGIG (reference sequence). The CDR3 reads CAWTSGTGNYEQYF. In nucleotides, the CDR3 is TGTGCCTGGACCTCCGGGACAGGTAACTACGAGCAGTACTTC.

The chain joins TRBV30 to TRBJ2-7; no reliable D call. Germline assignment: CDR1 GTSNPN and CDR2 SVGIG (reference sequence). Trimming stripped 7 bases from V and 0 bases from J, with 13 bases between. CDR3 length: 13 amino acids. This CDR3 reads CAFSSSNSYEQYF. CDR3 nucleotides: TGTGCCTTTTCATCCTCCAACTCCTACGAGCAGTACTTC. Looking up the rest from reference TRBV30 and TRBJ2-7 gives the full variable domain: SQTIHQWPATLVQPVGSPLSLECTVEGTSNPNLYWYRQAAGRGLQLLFYSVGIGQISSEVPQNLSASRPQDRQFILSSKKLLLSDSGFYLCAFSSSNSYEQYFGPGTRLTVT.

The chain combines TRBV5-1 with TRBJ1-1; D gene uncertain. Germline values: CDR1 SGHRS, CDR2 YFSETQ. CDR3 length equals 16 residues. The V and J ends lost 0 bases and 3 bases respectively, with 15 bases between them. CDR3 in DNA: TGCGCCAGCAGCTTGGATGGGCGGCCGAGCGACACTGAAGCTTTCTTT. Its protein is CASSLDGRPSDTEAFF.

J is TRBJ2-6 and V is TRBV28; D is ambiguous. Trimming removed 5 bases from V and 2 bases from J, with 13 bases in between. Germline assignment: CDR1 MDHEN and CDR2 SYDVKM. CDR3 length: 16 amino acids. The CDR3 here is CASSGRSPTGANVLTF. Written as DNA, the CDR3 is TGTGCCAGCAGTGGGCGGTCTCCGACTGGGGCCAACGTCCTGACTTTC.

This chain uses TRBV28 with TRBJ1-1, with D uncertain. Germline CDR1 reads MDHEN; CDR2 reads SYDVKM. The CDR3 sequence is 13 residues long. Trimming left V 4 bases short and J 10 bases short, with 16 bases between. CDR3 protein: CASSYGKTKRAFF. In nucleotides, the CDR3 is TGTGCCAGCAGTTACGGTAAGACGAAGAGAGCTTTCTTT. Supplemented by reference TRBV28 and TRBJ1-1, the full variable domain reads DVKVTQSSRYLVKRTGEKVFLECVQDMDHENMFWYRQDPGLGLRLIYFSYDVKMKEKGDIPEGYSVSREKKERFSLILESASTNQTSMYLCASSYGKTKRAFFGQGTRLTVV.

V gene TRBV5-6 combines with J gene TRBJ2-3; D may be TRBD1 (6 bases). The ends were cut back, 3 bases at V and 3 bases at J, with 20 bases in the middle. Germline CDR1 reads SGHDT; CDR2 reads YYEEEE. The CDR3 has 17 residues. DNA for the CDR3: TGTGCCAGCAGCTCGGGTAAGACAGGAAAGTTGACAGATACGCAGTATTTT. Translating gives CASSSGKTGKLTDTQYF.

The chain couples TRBV10-1 to TRBJ2-1; tentative D call: TRBD2 (5 bases). The CDR3 sequence is 14 residues long. V was clipped by 4 bases and J by 4 bases, with 11 bases between them. The germline V gene has CDR1 WNHNN and CDR2 SYGVQD (reference sequence). The CDR3 sequence is CASSGGSGYNEQFF. CDR3 coding DNA: TGCGCCAGCAGTGGCGGCTCGGGATACAATGAGCAGTTCTTC.

The V and J genes are TRBV5-1 and TRBJ2-7, with 7 nucleotides matching TRBD2. Germline V gives CDR1 SGHRS, CDR2 YFSETQ. The CDR3 is made up of 15 amino acids. V lost 0 bases to trimming and J lost 3 bases; unmatched junction nucleotides: 6. CDR3 DNA sequence: TGCGCCAGCAGCTTGGTAGTGGGAGGGGACTACGAGCAGTACTTC. Protein sequence: CASSLVVGGDYEQYF.

The gene calls are TRBV5-4 and TRBJ2-3, with 10 bases aligning to TRBD2. V dropped 0 bases and J dropped 8; count of bases not matched to a gene: 9. The CDR3 contains 16 residues. Germline V gene data show CDR1 as SGHNT and CDR2 as YYREEE (reference sequence). CDR3 in DNA: TGTGCCAGCAGCTTGGAGGCGACTAGCGGGTTCTCTACGCAGTATTTT. It specifies CASSLEATSGFSTQYF.

CDR3 in DNA: TGTGCCAGCAGCGTAGATACGGCGCAGGGGGCGCAAAATGAGCAGTTCTTC. It is translated as CASSVDTAQGAQNEQFF. V gene TRBV9 combines with J gene TRBJ2-1; 8 bases align to TRBD1. The CDR3 spans 17 residues. Looked up from germline, CDR1 is SGDLS and CDR2 is YYNGEE. V shed 0 bases, J shed 7 bases, and the junction held 12 bases outside the gene matches. Complete variable domain (other parts from reference TRBV9 and TRBJ2-1): DSGVTQTPKHLITATGQRVTLRCSPRSGDLSVYWYQQSLDQGLQFLIQYYNGEERAKGNILERFSAQQFPDLHSELNLSSLELGDSALYFCASSVDTAQGAQNEQFFGPGTRLTVL.

The chain combines TRBV6-6 with TRBJ1-4, with D possibly matching TRBD1 (6 bases). The CDR3 length is 13 residues. Germline V gene lookup returns CDR1 MNHNY and CDR2 SVGAGI (reference sequence). V was trimmed by 5 bases and J by 5 bases, leaving 9 bases between them. The CDR3, as DNA: TGTGCCAGCAGTCCTACAGGGAATGAAAAACTGTTTTTT. Translating it yields CASSPTGNEKLFF.

CDR3 sequence: CASSPSGGVGTDTQYF. Written as DNA, the CDR3 is TGTGCCAGCAGCCCTTCAGGGGGAGTGGGCACAGATACGCAGTATTTT. The rearrangement uses TRBV7-9 and TRBJ2-3; 7 bases line up with TRBD1. CDR3 size: 16 residues. The germline gives CDR1 SEHNR, CDR2 FQNEAQ (reference sequence). J lost 1 base, V lost 5 bases, and 9 bases had no gene match.